This paragraph covers one T cell receptor (beta chain) sequence. These data originate in a study of blood T cells in healthy people across ages. Drawing of peripheral blood yielded 7.5 to 10 milliliters from each donor. Extraction yielded at least 5.5 micrograms of total RNA per sample. Germline lookup yields CDR1 MNHEY and CDR2 SVGEGT. The V end lost 4 bases, the J end lost 9 bases, and 12 bases lay between the germline ends. CDR3 length: 12 amino acids. Using a J-beta primer mix together with a sample-barcoded 5' primer, a second PCR was run for roughly 6 to 11 cycles. Each CDR3 protein is one row after TCRdb ran MiXCR on the 5' RACE reads. This table has about 1 million distinct CDR3 sequences, about 25% appearing once. These records were also assigned to another study, of T cells of mothers and their children. This second report adds: Each child gave 2.9 million or so TCR beta CDR3 reads (each mother, over 9 million).

V and J are TRBV6-2 or TRBV6-3 and TRBJ1-1, with TRBD1 as a possible D gene (6 bases). What was sequenced was blood. The receptor's source is a girl aged 2-9 years in good health. This chain's CDR3 is CASSFYGQQAFF. The CDR3 DNA follows: TGTGCCAGCAGTTTTTACGGACAGCAAGCTTTCTTT.